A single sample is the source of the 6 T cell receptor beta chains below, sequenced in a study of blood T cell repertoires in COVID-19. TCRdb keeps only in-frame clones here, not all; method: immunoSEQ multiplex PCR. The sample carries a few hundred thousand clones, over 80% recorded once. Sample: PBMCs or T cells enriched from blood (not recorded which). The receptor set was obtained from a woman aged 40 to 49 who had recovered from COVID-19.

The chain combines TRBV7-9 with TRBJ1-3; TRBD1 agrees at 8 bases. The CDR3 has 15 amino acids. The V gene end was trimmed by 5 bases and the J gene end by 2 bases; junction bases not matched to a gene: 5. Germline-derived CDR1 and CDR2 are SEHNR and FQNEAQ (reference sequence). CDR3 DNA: TGTGCCAGCAGCAGAGGGACAGGTCCTGGAAACACCATATATTTT. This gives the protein CASSRGTGPGNTIYF.

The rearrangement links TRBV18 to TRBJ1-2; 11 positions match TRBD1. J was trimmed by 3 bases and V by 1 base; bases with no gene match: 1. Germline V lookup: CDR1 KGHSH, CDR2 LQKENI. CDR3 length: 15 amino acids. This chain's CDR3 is CASSPRTGGDYGYTF. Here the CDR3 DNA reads TGTGCCAGCTCACCACGGACAGGGGGCGACTATGGCTACACCTTC.

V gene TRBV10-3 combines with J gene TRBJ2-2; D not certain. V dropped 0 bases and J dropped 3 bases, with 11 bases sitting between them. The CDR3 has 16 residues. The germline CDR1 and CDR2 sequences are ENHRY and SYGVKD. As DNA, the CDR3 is TGTGCCATCAGTGAGTCTTTCTGGGCCTACACCGGGGAGCTGTTTTTT. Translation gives CAISESFWAYTGELFF.

Here the CDR3 reads CASSGPAGPGTEAFF. The CDR3 DNA is TGTGCCAGCAGTGGCCCGGCGGGGCCGGGCACTGAAGCTTTCTTT. This sequence joins TRBV6-1 and TRBJ1-1; perhaps TRBD1 as D (5 bases). CDR1 and CDR2 (germline): MNHNS, SASEGT. V was trimmed by 4 bases and J by 4 bases, leaving 16 bases between them. This CDR3 is 15 amino acids long.

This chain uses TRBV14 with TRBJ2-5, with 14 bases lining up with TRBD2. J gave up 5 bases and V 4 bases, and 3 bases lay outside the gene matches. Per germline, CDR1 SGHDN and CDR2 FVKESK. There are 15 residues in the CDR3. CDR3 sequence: CASSPGLAGGETQYF. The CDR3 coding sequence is TGTGCCAGCAGCCCCGGACTAGCGGGAGGCGAGACCCAGTACTTC.

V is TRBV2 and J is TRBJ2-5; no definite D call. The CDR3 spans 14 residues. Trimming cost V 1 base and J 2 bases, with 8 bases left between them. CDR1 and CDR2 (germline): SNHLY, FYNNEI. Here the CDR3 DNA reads TGTGCCAGCAGTGAAGACCGGGTTCAAGAGACCCAGTACTTC. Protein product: CASSEDRVQETQYF.